The entry below gives a single TCR beta chain sequence along with its context. What it binds is unknown. V was shortened by 3 bases and J by 5 bases, with 14 bases between the two germline ends. Germline V gene sequence: CDR1 LNHDA, CDR2 SQIVND (reference sequence). The CDR3 is 15 residues long. The data were taken from a study of PD-1 blockade in classical Hodgkin lymphoma. Study-wide findings and caveats: Newly diagnosed patients reportedly trailed healthy donors in baseline TCR diversity. The diversity seen at baseline in complete responders resembled that of newly diagnosed patients.

This table comes from immunoSEQ multiplex PCR, and its TCRdb copy is limited to in-frame clones, with some not included. The sample holds nearly 55,000 clones, roughly 80% seen once. Every patient experienced relapse after autologous stem cell transplantation, and brentuximab vedotin exposure varied. The chain combines TRBV19 with TRBJ2-1, with D possibly called TRBD1 or TRBD2 (5 bases each). The sequence came from a human donor with classical Hodgkin lymphoma. The material sequenced was peripheral blood mononuclear cells (PBMCs), taken at baseline. CDR3 protein: CASSMGPRGDNEQFF. The DNA of the CDR3 is TGTGCCAGTAGTATGGGTCCCCGGGGCGACAATGAGCAGTTCTTC.